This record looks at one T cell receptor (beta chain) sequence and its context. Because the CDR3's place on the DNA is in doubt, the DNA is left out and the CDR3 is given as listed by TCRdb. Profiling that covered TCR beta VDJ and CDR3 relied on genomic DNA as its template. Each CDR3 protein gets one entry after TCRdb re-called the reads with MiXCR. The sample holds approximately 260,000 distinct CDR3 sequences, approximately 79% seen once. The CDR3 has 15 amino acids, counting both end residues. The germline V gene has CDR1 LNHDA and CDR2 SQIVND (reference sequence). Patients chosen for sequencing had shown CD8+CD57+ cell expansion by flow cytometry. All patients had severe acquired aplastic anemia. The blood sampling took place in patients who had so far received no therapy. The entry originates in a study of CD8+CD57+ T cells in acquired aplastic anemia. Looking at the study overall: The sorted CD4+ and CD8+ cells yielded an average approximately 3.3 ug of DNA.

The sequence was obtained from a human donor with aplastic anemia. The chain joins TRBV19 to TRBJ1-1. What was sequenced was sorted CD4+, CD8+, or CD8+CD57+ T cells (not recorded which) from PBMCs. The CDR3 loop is CASSVARGANTEDFF.